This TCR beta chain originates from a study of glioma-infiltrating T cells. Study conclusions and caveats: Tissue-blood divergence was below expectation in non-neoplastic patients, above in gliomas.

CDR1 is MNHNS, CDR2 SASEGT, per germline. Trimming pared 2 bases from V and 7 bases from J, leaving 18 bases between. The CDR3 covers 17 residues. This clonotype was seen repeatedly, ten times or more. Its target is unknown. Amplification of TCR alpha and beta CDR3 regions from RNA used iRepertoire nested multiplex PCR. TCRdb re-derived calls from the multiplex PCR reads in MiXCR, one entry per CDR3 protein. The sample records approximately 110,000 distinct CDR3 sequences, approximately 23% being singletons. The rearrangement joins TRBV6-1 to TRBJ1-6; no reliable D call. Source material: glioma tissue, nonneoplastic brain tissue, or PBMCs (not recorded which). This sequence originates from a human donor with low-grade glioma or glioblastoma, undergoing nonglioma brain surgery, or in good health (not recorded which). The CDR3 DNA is TGTGCCAGCAGTGAAATTCGGAGCTGGGATGGGAATTCACCCCTCCACTTT. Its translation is CASSEIRSWDGNSPLHF.